What follows are 26 T cell receptor beta chains derived from one specimen sequenced in a study of T-cell reconstitution after alpha-beta-depleted transplantation in children. As it was prepared, the TCRbeta library received unique molecular identifiers. TCRdb re-derived calls from the PCR reads in MiXCR, one entry per CDR3 protein. Among some 600,000 distinct CDR3 sequences listed, about 15% were seen once. This specimen consisted of PBMCs from the stem cell graft donor, obtained from the stem cell graft. The receptors were gathered from a human donor who donated a stem cell graft to a child with acute myeloid leukemia.

This clonotype was counted between two and nine times. The chain recombines TRBV20-1 with TRBJ2-3; 11 positions match TRBD1. Germline-derived CDR1 and CDR2 are DFQATT and SNEGSKA (reference sequence). Germline trimming cut 6 bases from V and 3 bases from J; bases unmatched to any gene: 11. This CDR3 has 16 residues. As DNA, the CDR3 is TGCAGTGCCCTGGGACAGGGGGTGGTAAGGACAGATACGCAGTATTTT. This encodes CSALGQGVVRTDTQYF.

V and J are TRBV2 and TRBJ1-2, with 7 bases aligning to TRBD1. Germline V gene data show CDR1 as SNHLY and CDR2 as FYNNEI. V shed 9 bases, J shed 4 bases, and the junction held 2 bases outside the gene matches. The CDR3 is made up of 11 amino acids. Here the CDR3 reads CARGTAYGYTF. CDR3 nucleotides: TGTGCCAGGGGGACAGCCTATGGCTACACCTTC. The full variable domain, completed using reference TRBV2 and TRBJ1-2, is EPEVTQTPSHQVTQMGQEVILRCVPISNHLYFYWYRQILGQKVEFLVSFYNNEISEKSEIFDDQFSVERPDGSNFTLKIRSTKLEDSAMYFCARGTAYGYTFGSGTRLTVV.

This clonotype was recorded a few times. The chain recombines TRBV7-2 with TRBJ2-7; 7 nucleotides match TRBD2. The germline V gene encodes CDR1 SGHTA and CDR2 FQGNSA. Unmatched junction bases numbered 13, after V lost 5 bases and J lost 3 bases. The CDR3 runs 16 residues. The DNA of the CDR3 is TGTGCCAGCAGCACCCAAGCCGGGACTACCAACTACGAGCAGTACTTC. This gives the protein CASSTQAGTTNYEQYF.

About this clonotype itself: Just one base apart from a much larger clone, this may be a read error. The chain couples TRBV5-5 to TRBJ2-1; possible D gene TRBD2, 6 bases. This CDR3 has 12 residues. Germline V gene data show CDR1 as SGHKS and CDR2 as YYEKEE (reference sequence). The V gene lost 7 bases and the J gene lost 10 bases, with 15 bases spanning the gap. The CDR3 sequence is CASHPAGEEQFF. DNA for the CDR3: TGTGCCAGCCACCCAGCGGGCGAGGAGCAGTTCTTC.

The rearrangement uses TRBV5-1 and TRBJ1-5; TRBD1 is a possible D gene (6 bases). The CDR3 is 17 amino acids. Germline V gene sequence: CDR1 SGHRS, CDR2 YFSETQ. The V and J ends lost 10 bases and 2 bases respectively, with 25 bases between them. The CDR3 DNA follows: TGCGCCTTAGGGGGGCAAGATCGGGACACTGGCAATCAGCCCCAGCATTTT. It codes for CALGGQDRDTGNQPQHF.

The chain links TRBV27 to TRBJ2-5; D gene ambiguous. The length of the CDR3 is 16 residues. Trimming pared 3 bases from V and 5 bases from J, leaving 19 bases between. CDR1 and CDR2 (germline): MNHEY, SMNVEV (reference sequence). The CDR3 loop reads CASSLGSGRGVETQYF. The CDR3 DNA reads TGTGCCAGCAGTTTGGGTTCGGGCCGTGGTGTTGAGACCCAGTACTTC.

This clonotype was seen ten or more times. J is TRBJ1-6 and V is TRBV9, with D maybe TRBD1 (5 bases). V was cut by 9 bases and J by 2 bases, with 18 bases left in between. Germline V gene sequence: CDR1 SGDLS, CDR2 YYNGEE. The CDR3 contains 16 residues. The CDR3 protein is CANRGRSGTYNSPLHF. CDR3 DNA sequence: TGTGCCAACCGGGGACGCTCTGGCACCTATAATTCACCCCTCCACTTT.

This clonotype showed up many times. The CDR3 here is CASSYSDVGIADTQYF. The CDR3 DNA sequence: TGTGCCAGCAGTTACTCGGACGTAGGTATCGCAGATACGCAGTATTTT. V and J are TRBV6-5 and TRBJ2-3; no clear D. The germline V gene has CDR1 MNHEY and CDR2 SVGAGI. The CDR3 length is 16 residues. The V gene lost 0 bases and the J gene lost 4 bases, with 14 bases spanning the gap.

The rearrangement joins TRBV12-3 or TRBV12-4 to TRBJ1-1; D gene unclear. The CDR3 loop spans 15 amino acids. Trimming took off 7 bases at V and 1 base at J, with 16 bases between the two ends. CDR3 protein: CASTAQKGKNTEAFF. In DNA, the CDR3 is TGTGCCAGCACCGCACAAAAGGGAAAGAACACTGAAGCTTTCTTT.

This chain connects TRBV4-1 to TRBJ2-2, with 8 nucleotides matching TRBD2. Looked up from germline, CDR1 is MGHRA and CDR2 is YSYEKL. Unmatched junction bases numbered 11, after V lost 5 bases and J lost 6 bases. The CDR3 extends over 16 amino acids. The CDR3 bases are TGCGCCAGCAGCTTATCGGGGGGGGGCCTCGCCGGGGAGCTGTTTTTT. It yields the protein CASSLSGGGLAGELFF.

The chain employs TRBV24-1 and TRBJ2-6; TRBD1 might be the D (6 bases). The germline V gene has CDR1 KGHDR and CDR2 SFDVKD. The CDR3 extends over 17 amino acids. Trimming stripped 3 bases from V and 1 base from J, with 12 bases between. The CDR3 protein is CATSDPYGQSGANVLTF. In nucleotides, the CDR3 is TGTGCCACCAGTGATCCTTACGGACAGTCTGGGGCCAACGTCCTGACTTTC.

CDR3 residues: CAGTSQGRNTEAFF. The CDR3 bases are TGTGCCGGCACTTCACAGGGGAGGAACACTGAAGCTTTCTTT. The gene calls are TRBV12-3 or TRBV12-4 and TRBJ1-1; 7 bases are shared with TRBD1. Unmatched junction bases numbered 10, after V lost 11 bases and J lost 1 base. The CDR3 is made up of 14 amino acids.

On this clonotype itself: A much larger clone lies a single base off, so this may be a read error. CDR3 region: CSVEVTGTYDQYF. Here the CDR3 DNA reads TGCAGCGTTGAAGTCACAGGCACCTACGATCAGTACTTC. J is TRBJ2-7 and V is TRBV29-1, with a possible D match to TRBD1 (5 bases). The germline V gene has CDR1 SQVTM and CDR2 ANQGSEA. The CDR3 contains 13 residues.

In this sample, this clonotype turned up many times. This rearrangement joins TRBV20-1 to TRBJ1-2; no clear D gene. The CDR3 is 14 residues long. Trimming took off 1 base at V and 5 bases at J, with 14 bases between the two ends. Germline CDR1 DFQATT, CDR2 SNEGSKA (reference sequence). CDR3 residues: CSARAQAPQYGYTF. In DNA form, the CDR3 reads TGCAGTGCTAGAGCCCAGGCCCCTCAGTATGGCTACACCTTC.

This clonotype showed up many times. The rearrangement joins TRBV27 to TRBJ2-5; D is perhaps TRBD1 (5 bases). There are 14 residues in the CDR3. V was pared by 0 bases and J by 5 bases, with 10 bases between. The germline gives CDR1 MNHEY, CDR2 SMNVEV (reference sequence). The CDR3 region has the DNA TGTGCCAGCAGTTTATCGCCAGGGTTGGAGACCCAGTACTTC. It codes for CASSLSPGLETQYF.

This chain connects TRBV24-1 to TRBJ2-1; D remains unclear. CDR3 length: 13 amino acids. The germline V and J ends were trimmed by 5 bases and 8 bases, with 12 bases remaining between them. Germline V gene lookup returns CDR1 KGHDR and CDR2 SFDVKD. In DNA form, the CDR3 reads TGTGCCACCAGTGTCGCATTGGGGTATGAGCAGTTCTTC. Translated, it gives CATSVALGYEQFF.

This clonotype was seen ten or more times. The chain employs TRBV10-3 and TRBJ1-6, with D possibly matching TRBD1 (5 bases). V shed 4 bases and J shed 8 bases, with 12 bases lying between them. This CDR3 has 14 amino acids. CDR1 and CDR2 from the germline V gene are ENHRY and SYGVKD. CDR3 protein: CAISVRDRDSPLHF. DNA for the CDR3: TGTGCCATCAGTGTAAGAGACAGAGATTCACCCCTCCACTTT.

The table lists this clonotype with many counts. The chain has TRBV20-1 and TRBJ2-2, with TRBD1 identical over 8 bases. Unmatched junction bases numbered 15, after V lost 1 base and J lost 5 bases. The length of the CDR3 is 18 residues. Germline V CDR1 and CDR2: DFQATT, SNEGSKA (reference sequence). The CDR3 bases are TGCAGTGCTAGAGGGGCAGGGGGCTCTTACAGGGGAACCGGGGAGCTGTTTTTT. Its protein is CSARGAGGSYRGTGELFF.

This clonotype was recorded at least ten times. This sequence joins TRBV20-1 and TRBJ1-2, with 8 bases that match TRBD1. The CDR3 consists of 15 residues. CDR1 is DFQATT, CDR2 SNEGSKA, per germline (reference sequence). J was trimmed by 3 bases and V by 2 bases; bases with no gene match: 8. For the CDR3, the DNA is TGCAGTGCTAGATTAGGGACAGGAGGAGACTATGGCTACACCTTC. It is translated as CSARLGTGGDYGYTF.

This clonotype has only a few counts. The gene calls are TRBV6-1 and TRBJ1-2; tentative D call: TRBD1 (5 bases). The germline gives CDR1 MNHNS, CDR2 SASEGT. Trimming pared 6 bases from V and 4 bases from J, leaving 27 bases between. The CDR3 has 18 amino acids. CDR3 residues: CASRSMFPGPGSFYGYTF. Here the CDR3 DNA reads TGTGCCAGCAGGTCAATGTTCCCGGGACCGGGATCTTTCTATGGCTACACCTTC.

In its sample, this clonotype was seen many times. The chain combines TRBV20-1 with TRBJ2-7; D might be TRBD2 (5 bases). The V end was cut by 1 base, the J end by 5 bases, with 12 bases between. The CDR3 contains 13 residues. Germline V gene data show CDR1 as DFQATT and CDR2 as SNEGSKA (reference sequence). CDR3 nucleotide sequence: TGCAGTGCTAGAGGCCCAAGCGGCCACGAGCAGTACTTC. This encodes CSARGPSGHEQYF.

The chain employs TRBV10-3 and TRBJ2-2; 9 bases align to TRBD1. The CDR3 sequence is 16 residues long. The germline V gene has CDR1 ENHRY and CDR2 SYGVKD. Trimming removed 0 bases from V and 5 bases from J; junction bases left unmatched: 4. The CDR3 spells CAISESGQGRTGELFF. In nucleotides, the CDR3 is TGTGCCATCAGTGAGTCCGGACAGGGGAGGACCGGGGAGCTGTTTTTT.

This clonotype was counted only a few times. V gene TRBV10-2 combines with J gene TRBJ2-7; D is unresolved. The CDR3 is made up of 12 amino acids. Trimming removed 0 bases from V and 0 bases from J, with 0 bases in between. Per the germline V gene, CDR1 is WSHSY and CDR2 is SAAADI. The CDR3: CASSESSYEQYF. The CDR3 nucleotides are TGCGCCAGCAGTGAGTCCTCCTACGAGCAGTACTTC.

The chain links TRBV14 to TRBJ1-3, with TRBD1 matching 7 bases. The CDR3 has 15 amino acids. Trimming at V came to 0 bases and at J to 7 bases, leaving 6 bases not matched to a gene. Germline V lookup: CDR1 SGHDN, CDR2 FVKESK. CDR3 coding DNA: TGTGCCAGCAGCCAAGATTTAGGGACAGTCAACACCATATATTTT. Amino acid sequence: CASSQDLGTVNTIYF.

As concerns this clonotype: A much bigger clone sits one base away, suggesting this may be a read error. A read error is likely, as this CDR3 ends without the conserved phenylalanine or tryptophan. The chain employs TRBV20-1 and TRBJ2-3; 10 positions agree with TRBD1. The germline gives CDR1 DFQATT, CDR2 SNEGSKA (reference sequence). This CDR3 contains 17 residues. Unmatched junction bases numbered 12, after V lost 0 bases and J lost 6 bases. This chain's CDR3 is CSARDYGRQGAGDTQYL. The CDR3 coding sequence is TGCAGTGCTAGAGACTATGGGCGACAGGGGGCGGGGGATACGCAGTATCTT.

The rearrangement joins TRBV28 to TRBJ1-5; D ambiguous. This CDR3 has 17 amino acids. V gave up 3 bases and J gave up 2 bases, with 17 bases separating them. Germline CDR1 reads MDHEN; CDR2 reads SYDVKM. CDR3 nucleotides: TGTGCCAGCAGTTTCTCCCCGGGAGCTGGGCGCAATCAGCCCCAGCATTTT. Translation gives CASSFSPGAGRNQPQHF.